What follows are 20 T cell receptor beta chains derived from one specimen sequenced in a study of shared clonotypes between healthy human individuals. TCRdb's table, derived via immunoSEQ multiplex PCR, lists solely in-frame clones and lacks some. The table has roughly 1,600,000 clones, 97% to 99% seen once. The source material was naive CD4+ T cells sorted from blood. As to subset: CD45RA+ positively selected. These receptors came from a man aged 30 to 45 in good health.

This chain links TRBV5-4 with TRBJ2-1; D is perhaps TRBD2 (5 bases). From germline, CDR1 is SGHNT and CDR2 YYREEE (reference sequence). V was pared by 4 bases and J by 8 bases, with 16 bases between. The CDR3 loop spans 14 amino acids. The CDR3 nucleotides read TGTGCCAGCAGCAGACGCGGGCCCATCGATGAGCAGTTCTTC. Its protein is CASSRRGPIDEQFF.

This rearrangement joins TRBV25-1 to TRBJ1-2; D is unclear. V dropped 4 bases and J dropped 0 bases, with 12 bases sitting between them. Germline assignment: CDR1 MGHDK and CDR2 SYGVNS. The CDR3 loop spans 15 amino acids. CDR3 nucleotide sequence: TGTGCCAGCAGTGGAGGACTCCTCACTAACTATGGCTACACCTTC. This translates into CASSGGLLTNYGYTF.

V usage is TRBV7-8 and J usage is TRBJ2-7; TRBD2 is a possible D gene (6 bases). Trimming left V 2 bases short and J 4 bases short, with 15 bases between. The germline gives CDR1 SGHVS, CDR2 FQNEAQ. This CDR3 region has 15 residues. The CDR3 reads CASSLRGQGGYEQYF. The CDR3 DNA follows: TGTGCCAGCAGCTTAAGGGGTCAGGGAGGATACGAGCAGTACTTC.

Turning to this clone: Other DNA sequences in this sample translate to the same CDR3. This chain uses TRBV9 with TRBJ1-1; D gene ambiguous. Trimming pared 1 base from V and 1 base from J, leaving 5 bases between. This CDR3 has 13 amino acids. Germline V lookup: CDR1 SGDLS, CDR2 YYNGEE. Here the CDR3 reads CASSVKPNTEAFF. CDR3 DNA sequence: TGTGCCAGCAGCGTAAAGCCGAACACTGAAGCTTTCTTT.

The chain is built from TRBV18 and TRBJ2-5; 7 nucleotides align to TRBD2. V trimming: 2 bases; J trimming: 4 bases; junction bases outside the gene matches: 4. The CDR3 extends over 14 amino acids. The germline CDR1 and CDR2 sequences are KGHSH and LQKENI. The DNA of the CDR3 is TGTGCCAGCTCACCAATCGGGGAGGGAGAGACCCAGTACTTC. Translation gives CASSPIGEGETQYF.

This chain connects TRBV10-3 to TRBJ1-5; 7 nucleotides agree with TRBD1. Unmatched junction bases numbered 5, after V lost 5 bases and J lost 1 base. The CDR3 extends over 15 amino acids. Germline CDR1 and CDR2: ENHRY and SYGVKD. Written as DNA, the CDR3 is TGTGCCATCAGTAGGGACAGAGAAAGCAATCAGCCCCAGCATTTT. Translation: CAISRDRESNQPQHF.

The genes are TRBV5-6 and TRBJ2-5; possible D gene TRBD1, 6 bases. With 5 bases removed from V and 5 bases from J, the gap between germline ends came to 16 bases. The CDR3 covers 14 residues. Germline V gene sequence: CDR1 SGHDT, CDR2 YYEEEE. This chain's CDR3 is CASSGKTGTETQYF. The DNA for the CDR3 is TGTGCCAGCAGTGGTAAGACAGGTACCGAGACCCAGTACTTC.

This rearrangement joins TRBV9 to TRBJ1-4; TRBD1 might be the D (5 bases). V was trimmed by 3 bases and J by 8 bases, leaving 8 bases between them. The CDR3 is 12 residues long. From germline, CDR1 is SGDLS and CDR2 YYNGEE. The CDR3 nucleotides are TGTGCCAGCAGCGACGAGGGGGAAAAACTGTTTTTT. Translated: CASSDEGEKLFF.

Comment on this clone: This same CDR3 is encoded by further DNA sequences in the sample. The rearrangement uses TRBV18 and TRBJ2-3; 7 bases agree with TRBD1. The CDR3 totals 14 residues. Germline CDR1 KGHSH, CDR2 LQKENI. With 3 bases clipped from V and 1 base from J, the junction kept 1 base outside the gene matches. Here the CDR3 DNA reads TGTGCCAGCTCACCCACAGGGGGCACAGATACGCAGTATTTT. It is translated as CASSPTGGTDTQYF.

The gene calls are TRBV29-1 and TRBJ2-1; 11 bases fit TRBD2. The germline gives CDR1 SQVTM, CDR2 ANQGSEA. With V trimmed by 4 bases and J by 4 bases, 3 bases remained unmatched. The length of the CDR3 is 14 residues. CDR3 nucleotides: TGCAGCGTTGGGACTAGCGGGTTTTACAATGAGCAGTTCTTC. As protein: CSVGTSGFYNEQFF.

In its sample, this clone was seen once. The V and J genes are TRBV15 and TRBJ2-4, with D maybe TRBD2 (6 bases). The CDR3 extends over 18 amino acids. V was cut by 0 bases and J by 3 bases, with 18 bases left in between. The germline gives CDR1 LNHNV, CDR2 YYDKDF (reference sequence). The CDR3 sequence: CATSRDHHGGPIKNIQYF. For the CDR3, the DNA is TGTGCCACCAGCAGAGACCATCACGGGGGTCCGATCAAAAACATTCAGTACTTC.

Details on this clone: The same CDR3 also results from other DNA sequences found in this sample. CDR3 protein: CASSYGQSYEQYF. For the CDR3, the DNA is TGTGCCAGCAGTTACGGCCAAAGCTACGAGCAGTACTTC. This chain uses TRBV6-6 with TRBJ2-7; no clear D. This CDR3 comprises 13 residues. Germline V gives CDR1 MNHNY, CDR2 SVGAGI (reference sequence). V lost 2 bases to trimming and J lost 3 bases, with 8 bases between them.

This chain links TRBV28 with TRBJ1-4; D not certain. The CDR3 totals 15 residues. CDR1 is MDHEN and CDR2 is SYDVKM in the germline V gene. V was cut by 1 base and J by 8 bases, with 14 bases left in between. CDR3 amino acids: CASSLFHRAGEKLFF. The DNA of the CDR3 is TGTGCCAGCAGTTTATTCCATCGGGCTGGGGAAAAACTGTTTTTT.

V is TRBV7-8 and J is TRBJ2-7, with TRBD2 identical over 9 bases. Germline V lookup: CDR1 SGHVS, CDR2 FQNEAQ. The CDR3 loop spans 14 amino acids. V trimming: 5 bases; J trimming: 6 bases; junction bases outside the gene matches: 8. Here the CDR3 reads CASSRGTSLSEQYF. The CDR3 region has the DNA TGTGCCAGCAGCAGGGGGACTAGCTTGAGCGAGCAGTACTTC.

This clone appeared once. The chain carries TRBV7-2 and TRBJ1-1; D uncertain. The CDR3 runs 16 residues. Germline V gives CDR1 SGHTA, CDR2 FQGNSA. Trimming cost V 2 bases and J 2 bases, with 15 bases left between them. In DNA, the CDR3 is TGTGCCAGCAGCTTAATGAGAGTTGGCCTCAACACTGAAGCTTTCTTT. Protein product: CASSLMRVGLNTEAFF.

The chain employs TRBV7-9 and TRBJ2-3, with D hard to call. The CDR3 is 14 residues long. V was shortened by 5 bases and J by 0 bases, with 9 bases between the two germline ends. Germline V CDR1 and CDR2: SEHNR, FQNEAQ (reference sequence). CDR3 coding DNA: TGTGCCAGCAGCGCCGGAGTGAGCACAGATACGCAGTATTTT. As protein: CASSAGVSTDTQYF.

This chain links TRBV28 with TRBJ2-5; D is uncertain. The CDR3 sequence is 13 residues long. Trimming removed 10 bases at V and 9 bases at J, with 21 bases between. In germline, CDR1 is MDHEN, CDR2 SYDVKM. CDR3 protein: CATTAGLGRAQYF. The CDR3 DNA sequence: TGTGCCACGACGGCTGGGCTAGGTCGGGCCCAGTACTTC.

This chain uses TRBV5-1 with TRBJ2-7; D unclear. The V end was cut by 3 bases, the J end by 5 bases, with 12 bases between. The CDR3 spans 13 residues. Germline V gene lookup returns CDR1 SGHRS and CDR2 YFSETQ. This CDR3 reads CASSSVTADEQYF. CDR3 sequence (DNA): TGCGCCAGCAGCTCCGTAACAGCCGACGAGCAGTACTTC.

This chain joins TRBV5-1 and TRBJ2-1, with 8 positions matching TRBD2. The germline V gene has CDR1 SGHRS and CDR2 YFSETQ. The V and J ends lost 4 bases and 7 bases, in that order; junction bases with no gene match: 10. This CDR3 region has 15 residues. DNA for the CDR3: TGCGCCAGCAGCCCGGGACTAGGGGGGAAGAATGAGCAGTTCTTC. Amino acids: CASSPGLGGKNEQFF.

For this clone: Relative to the germline gene, one junction end is altered; a read error may explain this. The V and J genes are TRBV2 and TRBJ2-5; 7 nucleotides match TRBD1. This CDR3 comprises 13 residues. Per germline, CDR1 SNHLY and CDR2 FYNNEI. The CDR3 loop reads CATSGGQYETQYF. CDR3 DNA: TGTGCCACCAGTGGGGGACAGTACGAGACCCAGTACTTC.